The text below deals with one T cell receptor (beta chain). The ends were cut back, 6 bases at V and 0 bases at J, with 11 bases in the middle. Germline V gene lookup returns CDR1 MNHEY and CDR2 SMNVEV (reference sequence). CDR3 length: 14 amino acids. These data originate in a study of blood T cell repertoires in COVID-19. Study details: From T cells, B-cell-depleted T cells, or PBMCs came the material, which was cDNA or gDNA.

Original processing notes: Cell counts per sample came from amplifying reference gene primers. TCRdb's copy holds only in-frame clones and misses some; the assay was immunoSEQ multiplex PCR. V and J calls and clone size are those listed in that table; D and trimming were worked out from the DNA. The sample records fewer than 200,000 clones, roughly 70% being singletons. The rearrangement links TRBV27 to TRBJ1-1, with D uncertain. This clonotype was sampled from a woman at least 80 years old with acute or convalescent COVID-19. The specimen was peripheral blood. This CDR3 is CASSRLPMNTEAFF. CDR3 in DNA: TGTGCCAGCAGCCGGTTACCCATGAACACTGAAGCTTTCTTT.